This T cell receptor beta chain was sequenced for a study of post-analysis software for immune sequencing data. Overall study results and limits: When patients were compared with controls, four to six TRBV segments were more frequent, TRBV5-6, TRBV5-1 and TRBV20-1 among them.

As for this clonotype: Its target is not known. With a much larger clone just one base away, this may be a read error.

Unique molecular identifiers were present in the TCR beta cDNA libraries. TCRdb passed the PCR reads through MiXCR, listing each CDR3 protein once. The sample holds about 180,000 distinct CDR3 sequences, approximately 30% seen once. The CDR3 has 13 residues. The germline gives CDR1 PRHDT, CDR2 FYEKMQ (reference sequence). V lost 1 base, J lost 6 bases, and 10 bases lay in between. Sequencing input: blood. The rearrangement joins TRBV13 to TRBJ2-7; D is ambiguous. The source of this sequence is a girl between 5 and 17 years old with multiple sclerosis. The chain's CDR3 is CASSLDPTCEQYF. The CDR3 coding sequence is TGTGCCAGCAGCTTAGACCCGACCTGCGAGCAGTACTTC.